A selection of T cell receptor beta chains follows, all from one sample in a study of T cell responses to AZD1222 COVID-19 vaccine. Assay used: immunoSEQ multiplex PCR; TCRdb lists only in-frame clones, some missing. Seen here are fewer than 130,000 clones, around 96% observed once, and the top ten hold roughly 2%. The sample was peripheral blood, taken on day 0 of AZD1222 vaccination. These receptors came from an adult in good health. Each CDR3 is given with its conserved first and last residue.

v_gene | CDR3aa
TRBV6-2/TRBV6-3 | CASSISLEGSPLHF
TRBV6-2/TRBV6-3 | CASSSYPRETGNTIYF
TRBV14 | CASSQDFYNSPLHF
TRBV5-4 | CASRRTQGLASPLHF
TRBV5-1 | CASSPNPGHLSGNTIYF
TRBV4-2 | CASSQGLSAQNTEAFF
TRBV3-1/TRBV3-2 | CASSRRTGVYNEQFF
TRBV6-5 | CASSYDRLSGNTIYF
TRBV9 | CASSVVGNSYEQYF
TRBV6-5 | CASIPHRGNYGYTF
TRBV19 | CASRMPGTGGNTIYF
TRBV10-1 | CASSESMVGVQETQYF
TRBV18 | CASSPIGGEQETQYF
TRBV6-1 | CASSEGGRVLNGYTF
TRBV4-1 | CASSQDFRWYGLYGYTF
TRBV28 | CASSSSRGGSYEQYF
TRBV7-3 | CASSLQNGGFDEQYF
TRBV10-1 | CASSGLAHEQFF
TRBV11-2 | CATSTSGRSDTQYF
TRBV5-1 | CASSLARDRLDSGNTIYF
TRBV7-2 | CASSLSGLTTNQPQHF
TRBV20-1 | CSARRSYEQYF
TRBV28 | CASSLGQAFNQPQHF